These 10 T cell receptor beta chains originate from one sample sequenced in a study of T cell repertoires in cytomegalovirus infection. Which antigens these TCRs recognize remains unknown. A single record per CDR3 protein comes from TCRdb applying MiXCR to the reads. The table has fewer than 650,000 distinct CDR3 sequences, roughly 42% seen once. Specimen: cultured PBMCs, collected from culture after CMV antigen stimulation. The source is a human donor in good health (CMV status not recorded). Some clones in this sample may be carry-over from other donors' samples.

The CDR3 nucleotides read TGTGCCAGCACATCCGCAACCTACGAGCAGTACTTC. Amino acids: CASTSATYEQYF. The chain employs TRBV27 and TRBJ2-7, with no clear D. Looked up from germline, CDR1 is MNHEY and CDR2 is SMNVEV (reference sequence). V was trimmed by 7 bases and J by 2 bases, leaving 9 bases between them. This CDR3 is built from 12 residues.

This clonotype was picked up a small number of times. This rearrangement joins TRBV12-3 or TRBV12-4 to TRBJ2-5; D might be TRBD2 (5 bases). The germline V and J ends were trimmed by 1 base and 0 bases, with 18 bases remaining between them. CDR3 length: 18 residues. The CDR3 loop is CASSLVWGNLGDQETQYF. The CDR3 DNA sequence: TGTGCCAGCAGTTTAGTATGGGGTAATTTGGGAGACCAAGAGACCCAGTACTTC.

V and J are TRBV6-2 or TRBV6-3 and TRBJ2-3; tentatively, D is TRBD2 (6 bases). V was clipped by 2 bases and J by 5 bases, with 14 bases between them. This CDR3 has 15 residues. In germline, CDR1 is MNHEY, CDR2 SVGEGT. The CDR3 protein is CASSYGERALDTQYF. The DNA for the CDR3 is TGTGCCAGCAGTTACGGGGAGCGGGCCTTAGATACGCAGTATTTT.

The chain combines TRBV7-9 with TRBJ2-7; 14 nucleotides agree with TRBD2. The CDR3 is 15 residues long. V lost 5 bases, J lost 7 bases, and 7 bases stayed unmatched. Germline loops: CDR1 SEHNR, CDR2 FQNEAQ (reference sequence). CDR3 loop: CASSPQTSGGVEQYF. The CDR3 coding sequence is TGTGCCAGCAGCCCGCAGACTAGCGGGGGGGTGGAGCAGTACTTC. Looking up the rest from reference TRBV7-9 and TRBJ2-7 gives the full variable domain: DTGVSQNPRHKITKRGQNVTFRCDPISEHNRLYWYRQTLGQGPEFLTYFQNEAQLEKSRLLSDRFSAERPKGSFSTLEIQRTEQGDSAMYLCASSPQTSGGVEQYFGPGTRLTVT.

J is TRBJ2-3 and V is TRBV7-4; weak D call: TRBD2 (6 bases). The CDR3 runs to 16 residues. Germline CDR1 is SGHVT and CDR2 is SQSDAQ. Trimming took 1 base from V and 2 from J, leaving 13 bases between them. The CDR3 bases are TGTGCCAGCAGCTTAGATCCAGGGAGGACCACAGATACGCAGTATTTT. Translation gives CASSLDPGRTTDTQYF. The variable domain in full, with the rest retrieved from reference TRBV7-4 and TRBJ2-3, is GAGVSQSPRYKVAKRGRDVALRCDSISGHVTLYWYRQTLGQGSEVLTYSQSDAQRDKSGRPSGRFSAERPERSVSTLKIQRTEQGDSAVYLCASSLDPGRTTDTQYFGPGTRLTVL.

The rearrangement joins TRBV27 to TRBJ1-4, with D uncertain. The length of the CDR3 is 14 residues. Deletions cut 3 bases from V and 8 bases from J, with 13 bases between. The germline V gene encodes CDR1 MNHEY and CDR2 SMNVEV (reference sequence). The CDR3 sequence is CASSFAPTDEKLFF. In nucleotides, the CDR3 is TGTGCCAGCAGTTTTGCTCCCACCGACGAAAAACTGTTTTTT. Looking up the rest from reference TRBV27 and TRBJ1-4 gives the full variable domain: EAQVTQNPRYLITVTGKKLTVTCSQNMNHEYMSWYRQDPGLGLRQIYYSMNVEVTDKGDVPEGYKVSRKEKRNFPLILESPSPNQTSLYFCASSFAPTDEKLFFGSGTQLSVL.

The chain recombines TRBV4-3 with TRBJ2-3, with D unclear. From germline, CDR1 is LGHNA and CDR2 YSLEER. V was shortened by 1 base and J by 0 bases, with 8 bases between the two germline ends. This CDR3 contains 15 residues. The DNA of the CDR3 is TGCGCCAGCAGCCAAGTGACGTGGAGCACAGATACGCAGTATTTT. This gives the protein CASSQVTWSTDTQYF.

The chain employs TRBV7-2 and TRBJ2-7; 9 nucleotides line up with TRBD2. The CDR3 totals 15 residues. Germline V gives CDR1 SGHTA, CDR2 FQGNSA. V lost 1 base and J lost 3; bases outside the gene matches: 4. CDR3 protein: CASSLGGGAYYEQYF. The CDR3 DNA sequence: TGTGCCAGCAGCTTAGGCGGGGGGGCCTACTACGAGCAGTACTTC.

This clonotype occurred a few times. The rearrangement joins TRBV7-2 to TRBJ2-3; 10 nucleotides match TRBD2. J gave up 4 bases and V 0 bases, and 7 bases lay outside the gene matches. CDR3 length: 17 residues. Germline loops: CDR1 SGHTA, CDR2 FQGNSA. CDR3 sequence: CASSLAFSGGRSDTQYF. In DNA form, the CDR3 reads TGTGCCAGCAGCTTAGCTTTTAGCGGGGGGAGGTCAGATACGCAGTATTTT.

The gene calls are TRBV6-1 and TRBJ1-5, with D unclear. The CDR3 length is 12 residues. Germline V CDR1 and CDR2: MNHNS, SASEGT. The V end lost 5 bases, the J end lost 9 bases, and 11 bases lay between the germline ends. CDR3: CASSLRSGPQHF. CDR3 sequence (DNA): TGTGCCAGCAGTTTAAGGTCGGGGCCCCAGCATTTT.